This T cell receptor (beta chain) was sequenced during a study of blood T cell repertoires in COVID-19. Study-wide context: There were acute and convalescent COVID-19 samples, and they came from the United States, Italy and Spain.

Clones were sequenced by immunoSEQ multiplex PCR, and TCRdb holds only the in-frame ones, with some missing. The sample has hundreds of thousands of clones, around 91% seen once. The CDR3 has 15 residues. Germline CDR1 and CDR2: SEHNR and FQNEAQ (reference sequence). V lost 1 base and J 6 bases, leaving 15 bases between the germline ends. This TCR derives from a woman aged 35 to 49 with COVID-19, enrolled during active disease. The sequencing sample was made of peripheral blood. This chain joins TRBV7-9 and TRBJ1-2; perhaps TRBD1 as D (6 bases). The CDR3 nucleotides are TGTGCCAGCAGCTTAGTTAGTGGGGGCCTCCATGGCTACACCTTC. It specifies CASSLVSGGLHGYTF.